This TCR beta chain was obtained from a study of blood T cell repertoires in COVID-19. Study details: T cells, B-cell-depleted T cells, or PBMCs provided the cDNA or gDNA that served as material.

Generated by immunoSEQ multiplex PCR, the TCRdb table keeps only in-frame clones and is missing some. The sample holds roughly 250,000 clones, roughly 90% seen once. Across 24 US areas, participants ranged in age from roughly 18 to 95 years. Allocation to cohorts depended on clinical history reported by the participants. With 3 bases clipped from V and 4 bases from J, the junction kept 2 bases outside the gene matches. The CDR3 is 15 residues long. The germline gives CDR1 ENHRY, CDR2 SYGVKD. The sequenced sample was PBMCs or T cells enriched from blood (not recorded which). The receptor was derived from a woman in her 30s with acute COVID-19. The chain employs TRBV10-3 and TRBJ1-5; 11 positions agree with TRBD1. DNA for the CDR3: TGTGCCATCAGTGACCGGGACAGGGGGAATCAGCCCCAGCATTTT. It translates to CAISDRDRGNQPQHF.